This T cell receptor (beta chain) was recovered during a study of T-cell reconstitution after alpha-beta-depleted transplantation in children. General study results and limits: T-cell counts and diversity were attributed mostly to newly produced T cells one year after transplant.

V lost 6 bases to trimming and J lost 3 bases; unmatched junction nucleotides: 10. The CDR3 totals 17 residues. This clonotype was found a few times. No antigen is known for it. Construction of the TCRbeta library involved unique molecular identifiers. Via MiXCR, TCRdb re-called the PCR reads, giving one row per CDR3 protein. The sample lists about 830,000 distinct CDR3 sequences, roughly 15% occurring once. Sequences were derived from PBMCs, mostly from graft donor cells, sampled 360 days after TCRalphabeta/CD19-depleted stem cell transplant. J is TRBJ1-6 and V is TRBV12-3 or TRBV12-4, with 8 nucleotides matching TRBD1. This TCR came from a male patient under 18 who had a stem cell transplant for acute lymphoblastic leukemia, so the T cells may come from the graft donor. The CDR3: CASRFDRGIIYNSPLHF. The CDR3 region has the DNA TGTGCCAGCAGGTTTGACAGGGGAATTATCTATAATTCACCCCTCCACTTT.